The clone carrying this T cell receptor (beta chain) was detected once. In germline, CDR1 is DFQATT, CDR2 SNEGSKA (reference sequence). CDR3 length: 13 residues. J lost 7 bases, V lost 1 base, and 5 bases had no gene match. Random hexamers primed reverse transcription of about 0.45 to 1 ug RNA. TCRdb reprocessed the immunoSEQ multiplex PCR reads with MiXCR, giving one entry per CDR3 protein. The sample lists 170,000 or so distinct CDR3 sequences, 80% to 95% occurring once. This sample was taken from a study of CD8 T cells in Susac syndrome. Sequencing was carried out using CD4+ T cells from PBMCs. The receptor was isolated from a human donor with multiple sclerosis. V is TRBV20-1 and J is TRBJ2-7; 9 bases align to TRBD2. In DNA, the CDR3 is TGCAGTGCTAGAGTAGCGGGAGTGGGGGAGCAGTACTTC. Amino acids: CSARVAGVGEQYF.